This T cell receptor beta chain emerged from a study of CD8+ T cells in alopecia areata. Findings and limits, study-wide: In scalp samples, resident alphabeta T cells of normal skin are also sequenced.

For this clone: Its matching antigen is unknown.

In each case, RNA was isolated and then reverse transcribed into cDNA as the sequencing template. The method was immunoSEQ multiplex PCR; TCRdb's version includes in-frame clones alone and lacks a portion of them. The sample includes 90,000 to 100,000 clones, less than 50% of them seen just once. The germline V gene has CDR1 SGHTA and CDR2 FQGTGA. The length of the CDR3 is 13 residues. V lost 3 bases, J lost 5 bases, and 8 bases lay in between. It was from alopecia areata patients that lesional scalp punch biopsies and peripheral blood were collected. The chain uses TRBV7-3 and TRBJ2-1; no firm D call. The sequenced sample was CD4+ T cells sorted from blood. The TCR sequence derives from a human donor with alopecia areata. Here the CDR3 reads CASSFGRNNEQFF. The CDR3 region has the DNA TGTGCCAGCAGCTTCGGCCGGAACAATGAGCAGTTCTTC.